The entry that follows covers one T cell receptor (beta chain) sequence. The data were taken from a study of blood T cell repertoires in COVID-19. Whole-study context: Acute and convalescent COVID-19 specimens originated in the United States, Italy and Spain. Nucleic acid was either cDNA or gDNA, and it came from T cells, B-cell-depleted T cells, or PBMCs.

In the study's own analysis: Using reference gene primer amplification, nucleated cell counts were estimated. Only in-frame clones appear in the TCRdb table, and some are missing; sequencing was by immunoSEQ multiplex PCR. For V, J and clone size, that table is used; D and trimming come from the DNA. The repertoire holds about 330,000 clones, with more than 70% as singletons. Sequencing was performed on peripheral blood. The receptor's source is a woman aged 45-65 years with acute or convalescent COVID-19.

CDR3 sequence reads: CASSRTGGHQPQHF. As DNA, the CDR3 is TGTGCCAGCAGCAGGACGGGGGGGCATCAGCCCCAGCATTTT. This chain connects TRBV28 to TRBJ1-5; the D gene is possibly TRBD1 (6 bases). From germline, CDR1 is MDHEN and CDR2 SYDVKM. V was shortened by 6 bases and J by 5 bases, with 14 bases between the two germline ends. This CDR3 is built from 14 residues.